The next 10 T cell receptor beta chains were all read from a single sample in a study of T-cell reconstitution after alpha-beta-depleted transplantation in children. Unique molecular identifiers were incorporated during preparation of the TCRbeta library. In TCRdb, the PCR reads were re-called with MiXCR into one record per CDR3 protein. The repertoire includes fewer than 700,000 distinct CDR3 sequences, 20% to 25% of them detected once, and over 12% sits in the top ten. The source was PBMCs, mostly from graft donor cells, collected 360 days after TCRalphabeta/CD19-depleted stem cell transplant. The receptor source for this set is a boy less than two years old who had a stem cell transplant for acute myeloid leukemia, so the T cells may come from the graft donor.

The CDR3 region has the DNA TGCGCCAGCAGCGTTCCCGGGACATGGGGGTACAATGAGCAGTTCTTC. Its translation is CASSVPGTWGYNEQFF. The chain combines TRBV5-1 with TRBJ2-1; TRBD1 is a possible D gene (6 bases). Germline values: CDR1 SGHRS, CDR2 YFSETQ. The V and J ends lost 4 bases and 4 bases respectively, with 18 bases between them. The CDR3 loop spans 16 amino acids.

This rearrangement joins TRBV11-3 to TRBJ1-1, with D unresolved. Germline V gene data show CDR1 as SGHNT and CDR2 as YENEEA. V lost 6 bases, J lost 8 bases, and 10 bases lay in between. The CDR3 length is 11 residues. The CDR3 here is CASRTSGEAFF. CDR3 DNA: TGTGCCAGCAGGACCAGCGGGGAAGCTTTCTTT.

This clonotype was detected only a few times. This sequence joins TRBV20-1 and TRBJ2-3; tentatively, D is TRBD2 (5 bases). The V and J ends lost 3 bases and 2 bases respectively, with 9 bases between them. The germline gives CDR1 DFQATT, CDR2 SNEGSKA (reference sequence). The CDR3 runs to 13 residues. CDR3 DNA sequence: TGCAGTGCTAGGGTCCTAGCCACAGATACGCAGTATTTT. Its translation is CSARVLATDTQYF.

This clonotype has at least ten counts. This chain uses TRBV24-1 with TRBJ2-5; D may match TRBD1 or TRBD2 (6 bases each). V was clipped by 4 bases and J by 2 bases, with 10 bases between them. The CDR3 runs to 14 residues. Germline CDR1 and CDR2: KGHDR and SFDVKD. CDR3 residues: CATSDRGTQETQYF. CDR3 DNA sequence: TGTGCCACCAGTGACCGGGGGACACAAGAGACCCAGTACTTC.

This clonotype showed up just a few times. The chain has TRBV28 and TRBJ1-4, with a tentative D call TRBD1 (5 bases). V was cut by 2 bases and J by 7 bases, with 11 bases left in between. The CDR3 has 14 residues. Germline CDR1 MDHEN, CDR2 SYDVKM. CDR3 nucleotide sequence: TGTGCCAGCAGTTTAGGGGCGGGGGGTGAAAAACTGTTTTTT. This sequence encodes CASSLGAGGEKLFF.

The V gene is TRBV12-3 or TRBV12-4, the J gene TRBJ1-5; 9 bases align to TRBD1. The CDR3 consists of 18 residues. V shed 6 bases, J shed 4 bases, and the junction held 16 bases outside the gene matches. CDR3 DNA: TGTGCCAGCAGGCCCATAGGGGACCCCGGGACAGGGAATCAGCCCCAGCATTTT. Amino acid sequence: CASRPIGDPGTGNQPQHF.

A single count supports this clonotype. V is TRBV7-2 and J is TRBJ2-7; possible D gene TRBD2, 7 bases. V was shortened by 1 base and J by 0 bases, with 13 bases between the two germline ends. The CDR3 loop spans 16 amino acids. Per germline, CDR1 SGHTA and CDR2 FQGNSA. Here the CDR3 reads CASSLVGRGPSYEQYF. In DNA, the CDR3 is TGTGCCAGCAGCTTAGTAGGGCGGGGGCCCTCCTACGAGCAGTACTTC. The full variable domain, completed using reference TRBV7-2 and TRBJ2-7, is GAGVSQSPSNKVTEKGKDVELRCDPISGHTALYWYRQSLGQGLEFLIYFQGNSAPDKSGLPSDRFSAERTGGSVSTLTIQRTQQEDSAVYLCASSLVGRGPSYEQYFGPGTRLTVT.

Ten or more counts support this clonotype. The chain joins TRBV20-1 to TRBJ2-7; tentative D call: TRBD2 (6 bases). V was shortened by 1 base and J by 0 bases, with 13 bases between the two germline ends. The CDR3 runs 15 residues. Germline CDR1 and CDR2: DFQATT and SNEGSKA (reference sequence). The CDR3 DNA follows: TGCAGTGCTAGAGTGGGACTCCACTCCTCCTACGAGCAGTACGTC. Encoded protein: CSARVGLHSSYEQYV.

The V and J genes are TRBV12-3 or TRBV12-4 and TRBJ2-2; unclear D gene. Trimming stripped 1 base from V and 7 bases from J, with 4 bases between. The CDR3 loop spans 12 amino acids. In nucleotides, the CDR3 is TGTGCCAGCAGTTTAGATTTCGGGGAGCTGTTTTTT. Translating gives CASSLDFGELFF.

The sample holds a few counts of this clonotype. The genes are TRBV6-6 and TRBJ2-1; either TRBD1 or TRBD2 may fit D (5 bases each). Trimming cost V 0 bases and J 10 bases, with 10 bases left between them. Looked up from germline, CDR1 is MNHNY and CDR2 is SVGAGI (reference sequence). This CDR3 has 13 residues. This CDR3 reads CASSYSNWGEQFF. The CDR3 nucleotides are TGTGCCAGCAGTTACTCCAATTGGGGGGAGCAGTTCTTC.